The rows below give T cell receptor beta chains drawn from one sample of a study of beta chain features in type 1 diabetes. The table came from immunoSEQ multiplex PCR; TCRdb's copy has only in-frame clones and leaves some out. The sample consists of 450,000 to 600,000 clones, around 28% of them appearing once. Sequenced material: naive CD4+ T cells from blood. These receptors came from a man aged 18 to 29 in good health. Both conserved end residues are part of each CDR3. The D gene is left open where the match is weak. Expanded clones are given a class, and other clones once, few, many or no size at all.

TGTGCCAGCAGCGCTCAACAGGGCTCAGATACGCAGTATTTT	CASSAQQGSDTQYF	TRBV9	NA	TRBJ2-3	NA
TGTGCCAGCAGGGGACAGGGGATCTACAATGAGCAGTTCTTC	CASRGQGIYNEQFF	TRBV11-1	TRBD1	TRBJ2-1	NA
TGCGCCAGCAGCAAGGATACTAGCGGGAGGGCCGAGACCCAGTACTTC	CASSKDTSGRAETQYF	TRBV5-1	TRBD2	TRBJ2-5	NA
TGTGCCTGGAGTGTCCTAGGAGCGGGAGGTCATTTT	CAWSVLGAGGHF	TRBV30	TRBD2	TRBJ2-3	few
TGTGCCAGCAGCTTACGCGAGATGACTAGTTCCCCTAGCACAGATACGCAGTATTTT	CASSLREMTSSPSTDTQYF	TRBV7-3	NA	TRBJ2-3	NA
TGTGCCAGCAGCGTACGGGATGCACAGGAAAAACTGTTTTTT	CASSVRDAQEKLFF	TRBV9	NA	TRBJ1-4	few
TGTGCCAGCAGTGAGTTACAGGGCGTGGAGACCCAGTACTTC	CASSELQGVETQYF	TRBV25-1	NA	TRBJ2-5	few
TGTGCCTGGAGTGTATTCCGGGACACCCTCGGCACTGAAGCTTTCTTT	CAWSVFRDTLGTEAFF	TRBV30	NA	TRBJ1-1	NA
TGTGCCACCAAACACGGAACGCGCTACAACCAGTACGAGCAGTACTTC	CATKHGTRYNQYEQYF	TRBV28	NA	TRBJ2-7	NA
TGTGCCAGCAGCGTACAGACTAGGGCAGATACGCAGTATTTT	CASSVQTRADTQYF	TRBV9	NA	TRBJ2-3	few
TGTGCCAGCAGTCAACGGGGAGGTGAGCAGTTCTTC	CASSQRGGEQFF	TRBV6-5	NA	TRBJ2-1	NA
TGTGCCAGCAGGGCTAGCGGGAGATACGAGCAGTACTTC	CASRASGRYEQYF	TRBV25-1	TRBD2	TRBJ2-7	NA
TGTGCCAGCAGCTTAACGGGACTAGAAAGAGGTGAGCAGTTCTTC	CASSLTGLERGEQFF	TRBV7-3	TRBD2	TRBJ2-1	NA
TGTGCCAGCAGTGATTGGACCGCAACTAATGAAAAACTGTTTTTT	CASSDWTATNEKLFF	TRBV25-1	NA	TRBJ1-4	few
TGTGCCAGCAGCTTAGGGGGCAGCCAAGAGACCCAGTACTTC	CASSLGGSQETQYF	TRBV7-2	NA	TRBJ2-5	few
TGTGCCAGCAGTTTTTCCTACAGCAACTATGGCTACACCTTC	CASSFSYSNYGYTF	TRBV27	NA	TRBJ1-2	few
TGTGCCAGCAGGAGCCTACAGGGGAGGAGGTTTGAGCAGTACTTC	CASRSLQGRRFEQYF	TRBV2	NA	TRBJ2-7	NA
TGTGCCAGCAGCTTAGTCGGGACAGGGGCAAGGCAGTATTTT	CASSLVGTGARQYF	TRBV7-2	TRBD1	TRBJ2-3	few
TGCGCCAGCAGCGACAGCGGGCAGAACACAGATACGCAGTATTTT	CASSDSGQNTDTQYF	TRBV5-1	NA	TRBJ2-3	NA
TGTGCTAGCAGCTTGGGCTCCACAGATACGCAGTATTTT	CASSLGSTDTQYF	TRBV7-7	NA	TRBJ2-3	NA
TGCAGCGTATCCCCTTTGGCGGGAGGCCTGGGGGAGCAGTACTTC	CSVSPLAGGLGEQYF	TRBV29-1	TRBD2	TRBJ2-7	NA
TGTGCCAGCAGTATTGGCGGGAGGGCCGAAAACATTCAGTACTTC	CASSIGGRAENIQYF	TRBV4-2	TRBD2	TRBJ2-4	few
TGTGCCAGCAGCACTCCGGGACAGGGATATGGAAACACCATATATTTT	CASSTPGQGYGNTIYF	TRBV9	TRBD1	TRBJ1-3	NA
TGTGCCAGCTCCCGGGACATCACCGAGACCCAGTACTTC	CASSRDITETQYF	TRBV18	NA	TRBJ2-5	NA
TGTGCCAGCAGCCGAGTAAATCAGCCCCAGCATTTT	CASSRVNQPQHF	TRBV5-6	NA	TRBJ1-5	NA
TGTGCCAGCAGCCCCCCCGGAGGCGGCTTCACCGGGGAGCTGTTTTTT	CASSPPGGGFTGELFF	TRBV9	NA	TRBJ2-2	NA
TGCGCCAGCAGGGACACCAACAATGAGCAGTTCTTC	CASRDTNNEQFF	TRBV5-1	NA	TRBJ2-1	NA